This is a list of T cell receptor beta chains from one sample in a study of cytomegalovirus exposure and HLA in healthy donors. Clones were read by immunoSEQ multiplex PCR, and TCRdb kept only the in-frame ones, dropping some. The top ten clones hold 2.5% to 3% of a sample with about 150,000 clones, about 70% of them seen once. The sequenced sample consisted of PBMCs. These receptors were collected from a young man in good health and CMV-seronegative. Each CDR3 is given with its conserved first and last residue. Fields, in order: clone size, J gene, V gene, D gene, CDR3 DNA, CDR3 protein. D genes are given only for firm matches. For some rows the clone size is stated as once, few or many, or as a class when expanded; others skip it.

>-|TRBJ2-2|TRBV6-1|TRBD1
TGTGCCAGCAGTGTAACAGGGGGAATCGGGGAGCTGTTTTTT
CASSVTGGIGELFF
>-|TRBJ2-3|TRBV14|-
TGTGCCAGCAGCCAAAACATGTTGGATACGCAGTATTTT
CASSQNMLDTQYF
>-|TRBJ2-5|TRBV29-1|TRBD1
TGCAGCGCCCGGGACAGGGCAATGGAGACCCAGTACTTC
CSARDRAMETQYF
>-|TRBJ2-7|TRBV2|-
TGTGCCAGCAGATCAGACACGGTCGAGCAGTACTTC
CASRSDTVEQYF
>-|TRBJ1-2|TRBV7-9|TRBD1
TGTGCCAGCAGCGCGTGGACAGGGGGCGCTGGGGGCTACACCTTC
CASSAWTGGAGGYTF
>few|TRBJ2-7|TRBV5-1|TRBD2
TGCGCCAGCAGCCCAAGGGGAGGGACGGGATATGAGCAGTACTTC
CASSPRGGTGYEQYF
>-|TRBJ2-3|TRBV11-2|TRBD2
TGTGCCAGCGGCTTAGTTCTGGCTAGCGGGGGGCTAAGCACAGATACGCAGTATTTT
CASGLVLASGGLSTDTQYF
>once|TRBJ1-2|TRBV19|TRBD1
TGTGCCAGTAGTATGGGACAGACGTATGACTCATATGGCTACACCTTC
CASSMGQTYDSYGYTF
>-|TRBJ2-4|TRBV6-1|TRBD1
TGTGCCAGCAGTGAATCGACAGGGGTTCAAAACATTCAGTACTTC
CASSESTGVQNIQYF
>-|TRBJ1-5|TRBV7-2|-
TGTGCCAGCCGGGGGGTTGTGGGCAATCAGCCCCAGCATTTT
CASRGVVGNQPQHF
>-|TRBJ2-6|TRBV18|-
TGTGCCAGCTCACCACAGGGGGCTGGGGCCAACGTCCTGACTTTC
CASSPQGAGANVLTF
>-|TRBJ2-6|TRBV7-9|-
TGTGCCAGCAGCTTTGTCGGCTCTGGGGCCAACGGCCTGACTTTC
CASSFVGSGANGLTF
>few|TRBJ1-5|TRBV30|TRBD1
TGTGCCTACAGATACCCCGGGACAGTTAATCAGCCCCAGCATTTT
CAYRYPGTVNQPQHF
>-|TRBJ2-7|TRBV11-2|-
TGTGCCAGCAGCAAAGTACTCGGTTCTGACAGATCCTACGAGCAGTACTTC
CASSKVLGSDRSYEQYF
>-|TRBJ1-1|TRBV19|TRBD1
TGTGCCAGTAGTGCTGATAAGTACAGGGGTGGCACTGAAGCTTTCTTT
CASSADKYRGGTEAFF
>once|TRBJ1-5|TRBV6-1|-
TGTGCCAGCGGGTGGGGGGGAACGGGCAATCAGCCCCAGCATTTT
CASGWGGTGNQPQHF
>-|TRBJ1-2|TRBV28|-
TGTGCCAGCAGTTTACAGGGGTACTATGGCTACACCTTC
CASSLQGYYGYTF
>once|TRBJ2-5|TRBV7-9|-
TGTTCCAGCAGCTTAGCCTTCCAAGAGACCCAGTACTTC
CSSSLAFQETQYF
>-|TRBJ2-1|TRBV6-1|TRBD2
TGTGCCAGCAGAAATGGACTAGCGGGGTCCAATGAGCAGTTCTTC
CASRNGLAGSNEQFF
>-|TRBJ1-4|TRBV14|TRBD1
TGTGCCAGCAGCCGCTCCGGGACAGGGAATGAAAAACTGTTTTTT
CASSRSGTGNEKLFF
>-|TRBJ2-3|TRBV4-3|-
TGCGCCAGCAGCCAATTAGGGGGGGGGTTACTAGGCACAGATACGCAGTATTTT
CASSQLGGGLLGTDTQYF
>-|TRBJ1-2|TRBV20-1|TRBD1
TGCAGCCTTTCGACAGGGAAAGGCTACACCTTC
CSLSTGKGYTF
>once|TRBJ2-2|TRBV5-1|TRBD1
TGCGCCAGCAGCTTGGGCGATACAGGGGCCACCGGGGAGCTGTTTTTT
CASSLGDTGATGELFF
>-|TRBJ2-4|TRBV28|TRBD2
TGTGCCAGCAGCGGGGGGGGGTCTTTTGTAGCCAAAAACATTCAGTACTTC
CASSGGGSFVAKNIQYF
>-|TRBJ2-2|TRBV5-1|-
TGCGCCAGCAGTCCCAGACAGGACCTTGACACCGGGGAGCTGTTTTTT
CASSPRQDLDTGELFF
>once|TRBJ1-1|TRBV29-1|TRBD1
TGCAGCGTCAGACAGGGGGAGGGCACTGAAGCTTTCTTT
CSVRQGEGTEAFF
>-|TRBJ2-6|TRBV6-5|-
TGTGCCAGCACCTATGCCTTCGGGGCCAACGTCCTGACTTTC
CASTYAFGANVLTF
>-|TRBJ2-4|TRBV2|TRBD1
TGTGCCAGCAGAGGGGGGACAGGGGGAAACATTCAGTACTTC
CASRGGTGGNIQYF
>few|TRBJ2-2|TRBV7-9|TRBD1
TGTGCCAGCAGCTTAGTACGCAGGGGGCTTGGGAACACCGGGGAGCTGTTTTTT
CASSLVRRGLGNTGELFF
>-|TRBJ2-1|TRBV30|TRBD2
TGTGCCTGTTCACGGGGGGGCCGGTTCTGGGAGCAGTTCTTC
CACSRGGRFWEQFF
>-|TRBJ1-6|TRBV28|-
TGTGCCAGCTCGGGAGGGCGGGGATCACCCCTCCACTTT
CASSGGRGSPLHF
>-|TRBJ1-2|TRBV6-1|-
TGTGCCAGCACCCCGAGCGGGCCAAAGAACTATGGCTACACCTTC
CASTPSGPKNYGYTF
>-|TRBJ2-1|TRBV9|TRBD2
TGTGCCAGCAGCGTAGAGGGACTAGCAGTCAATGAGCAGTTCTTC
CASSVEGLAVNEQFF
>-|TRBJ1-4|TRBV21-1|-
TGTGCCAGCAGCAAAGAGTTGAACAGGGTGTGTGAAAAACTGTTTTTT
CASSKELNRVCEKLFF
>-|TRBJ2-3|TRBV11-3|TRBD1
TGTGCCAGCAGCTCGGGACAGAGCACAGATACGCAGTATTTT
CASSSGQSTDTQYF
>-|TRBJ1-1|TRBV4-1|TRBD1
TGCGCCAGCAGCCAAGTTCGCGGCAGGGGGTGGACTGAAGCTTTCTTT
CASSQVRGRGWTEAFF